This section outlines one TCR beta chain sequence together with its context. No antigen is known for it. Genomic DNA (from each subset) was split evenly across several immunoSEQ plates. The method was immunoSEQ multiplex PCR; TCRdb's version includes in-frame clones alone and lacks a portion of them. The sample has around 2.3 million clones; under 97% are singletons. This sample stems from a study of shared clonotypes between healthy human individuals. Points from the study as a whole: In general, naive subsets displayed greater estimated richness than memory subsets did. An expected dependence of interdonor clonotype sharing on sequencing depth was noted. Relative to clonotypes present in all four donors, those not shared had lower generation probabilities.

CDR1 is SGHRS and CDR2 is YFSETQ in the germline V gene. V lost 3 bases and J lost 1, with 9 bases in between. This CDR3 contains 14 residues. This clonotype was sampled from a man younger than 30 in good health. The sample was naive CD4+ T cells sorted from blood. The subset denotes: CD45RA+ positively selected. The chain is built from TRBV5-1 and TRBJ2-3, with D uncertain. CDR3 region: CASSWQGRTDTQYF. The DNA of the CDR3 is TGCGCCAGCAGCTGGCAAGGGCGCACAGATACGCAGTATTTT.